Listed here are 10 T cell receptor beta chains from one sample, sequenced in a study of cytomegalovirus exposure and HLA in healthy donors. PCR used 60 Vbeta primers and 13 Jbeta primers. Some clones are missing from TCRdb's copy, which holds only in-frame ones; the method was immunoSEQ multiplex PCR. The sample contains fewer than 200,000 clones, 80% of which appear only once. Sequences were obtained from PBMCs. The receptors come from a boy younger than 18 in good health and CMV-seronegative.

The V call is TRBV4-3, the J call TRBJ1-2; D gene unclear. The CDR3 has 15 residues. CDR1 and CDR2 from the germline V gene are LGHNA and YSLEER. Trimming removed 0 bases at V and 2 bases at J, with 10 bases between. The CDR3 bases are TGCGCCAGCAGCCAAGAAACAGTACAAAACTATGGCTACACCTTC. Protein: CASSQETVQNYGYTF.

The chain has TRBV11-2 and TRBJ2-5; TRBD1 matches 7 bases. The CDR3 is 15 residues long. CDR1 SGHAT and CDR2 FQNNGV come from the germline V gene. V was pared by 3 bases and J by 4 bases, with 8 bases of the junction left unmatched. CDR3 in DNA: TGTGCCAGCAGCTTTAGGGGGACAGTACCAGAGACCCAGTACTTC. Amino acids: CASSFRGTVPETQYF.

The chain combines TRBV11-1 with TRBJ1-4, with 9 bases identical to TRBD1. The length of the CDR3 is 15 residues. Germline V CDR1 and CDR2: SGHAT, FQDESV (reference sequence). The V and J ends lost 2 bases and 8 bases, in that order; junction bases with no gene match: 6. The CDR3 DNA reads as TGTGCCAGCAGCTTAAAAGGACAGGGGATAGAAAAACTGTTTTTT. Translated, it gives CASSLKGQGIEKLFF.

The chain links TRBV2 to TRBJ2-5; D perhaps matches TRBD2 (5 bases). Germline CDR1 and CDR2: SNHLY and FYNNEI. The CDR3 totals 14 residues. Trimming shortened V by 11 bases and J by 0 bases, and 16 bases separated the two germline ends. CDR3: CAGRDPRNQETQYF. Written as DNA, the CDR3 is TGTGCCGGACGGGATCCCCGGAACCAAGAGACCCAGTACTTC.

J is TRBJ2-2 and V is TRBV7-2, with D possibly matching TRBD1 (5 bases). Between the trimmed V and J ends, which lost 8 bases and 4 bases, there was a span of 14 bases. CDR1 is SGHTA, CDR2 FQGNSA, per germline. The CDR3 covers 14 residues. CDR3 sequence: CASVSWGGTGELFF. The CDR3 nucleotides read TGTGCCAGCGTGTCTTGGGGCGGCACCGGGGAGCTGTTTTTT.

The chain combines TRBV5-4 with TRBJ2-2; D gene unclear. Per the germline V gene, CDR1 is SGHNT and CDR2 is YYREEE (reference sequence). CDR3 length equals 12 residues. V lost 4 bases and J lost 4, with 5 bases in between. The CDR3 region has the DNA TGTGCCAGCAGCCTAATCACCGGGGAGCTGTTTTTT. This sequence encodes CASSLITGELFF. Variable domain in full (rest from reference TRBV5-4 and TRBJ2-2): ETGVTQSPTHLIKTRGQQVTLRCSSQSGHNTVSWYQQALGQGPQFIFQYYREEENGRGNFPPRFSGLQFPNYSSELNVNALELDDSALYLCASSLITGELFFGEGSRLTVL.

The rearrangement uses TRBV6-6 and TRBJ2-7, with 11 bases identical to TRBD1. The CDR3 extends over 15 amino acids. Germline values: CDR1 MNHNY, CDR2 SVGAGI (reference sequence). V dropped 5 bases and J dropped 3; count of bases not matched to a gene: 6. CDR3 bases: TGTGCCAGCAGTACGCGGGACAGGGGGATCTACGAGCAGTACTTC. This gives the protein CASSTRDRGIYEQYF.

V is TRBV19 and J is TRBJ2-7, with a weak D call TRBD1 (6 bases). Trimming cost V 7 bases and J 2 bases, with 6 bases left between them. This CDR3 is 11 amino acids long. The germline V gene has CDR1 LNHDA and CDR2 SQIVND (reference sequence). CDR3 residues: CASKGAYEQYF. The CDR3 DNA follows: TGTGCCAGTAAGGGGGCCTACGAGCAGTACTTC.

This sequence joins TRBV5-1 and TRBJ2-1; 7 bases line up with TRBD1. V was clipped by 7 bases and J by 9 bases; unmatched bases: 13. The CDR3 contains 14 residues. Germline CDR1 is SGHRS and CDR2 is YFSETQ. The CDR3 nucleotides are TGCGCCAGCTCCCTCGAGACAGGGAATGGTGAGCAGTTCTTC. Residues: CASSLETGNGEQFF.

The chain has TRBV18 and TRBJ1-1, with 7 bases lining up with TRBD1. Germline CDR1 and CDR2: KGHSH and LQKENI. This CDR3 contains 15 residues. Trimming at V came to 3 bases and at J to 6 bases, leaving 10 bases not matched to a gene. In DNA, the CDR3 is TGTGCCAGCTCACCGCGGACAGGAGTGGGGCCTGAAGCTTTCTTT. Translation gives CASSPRTGVGPEAFF.